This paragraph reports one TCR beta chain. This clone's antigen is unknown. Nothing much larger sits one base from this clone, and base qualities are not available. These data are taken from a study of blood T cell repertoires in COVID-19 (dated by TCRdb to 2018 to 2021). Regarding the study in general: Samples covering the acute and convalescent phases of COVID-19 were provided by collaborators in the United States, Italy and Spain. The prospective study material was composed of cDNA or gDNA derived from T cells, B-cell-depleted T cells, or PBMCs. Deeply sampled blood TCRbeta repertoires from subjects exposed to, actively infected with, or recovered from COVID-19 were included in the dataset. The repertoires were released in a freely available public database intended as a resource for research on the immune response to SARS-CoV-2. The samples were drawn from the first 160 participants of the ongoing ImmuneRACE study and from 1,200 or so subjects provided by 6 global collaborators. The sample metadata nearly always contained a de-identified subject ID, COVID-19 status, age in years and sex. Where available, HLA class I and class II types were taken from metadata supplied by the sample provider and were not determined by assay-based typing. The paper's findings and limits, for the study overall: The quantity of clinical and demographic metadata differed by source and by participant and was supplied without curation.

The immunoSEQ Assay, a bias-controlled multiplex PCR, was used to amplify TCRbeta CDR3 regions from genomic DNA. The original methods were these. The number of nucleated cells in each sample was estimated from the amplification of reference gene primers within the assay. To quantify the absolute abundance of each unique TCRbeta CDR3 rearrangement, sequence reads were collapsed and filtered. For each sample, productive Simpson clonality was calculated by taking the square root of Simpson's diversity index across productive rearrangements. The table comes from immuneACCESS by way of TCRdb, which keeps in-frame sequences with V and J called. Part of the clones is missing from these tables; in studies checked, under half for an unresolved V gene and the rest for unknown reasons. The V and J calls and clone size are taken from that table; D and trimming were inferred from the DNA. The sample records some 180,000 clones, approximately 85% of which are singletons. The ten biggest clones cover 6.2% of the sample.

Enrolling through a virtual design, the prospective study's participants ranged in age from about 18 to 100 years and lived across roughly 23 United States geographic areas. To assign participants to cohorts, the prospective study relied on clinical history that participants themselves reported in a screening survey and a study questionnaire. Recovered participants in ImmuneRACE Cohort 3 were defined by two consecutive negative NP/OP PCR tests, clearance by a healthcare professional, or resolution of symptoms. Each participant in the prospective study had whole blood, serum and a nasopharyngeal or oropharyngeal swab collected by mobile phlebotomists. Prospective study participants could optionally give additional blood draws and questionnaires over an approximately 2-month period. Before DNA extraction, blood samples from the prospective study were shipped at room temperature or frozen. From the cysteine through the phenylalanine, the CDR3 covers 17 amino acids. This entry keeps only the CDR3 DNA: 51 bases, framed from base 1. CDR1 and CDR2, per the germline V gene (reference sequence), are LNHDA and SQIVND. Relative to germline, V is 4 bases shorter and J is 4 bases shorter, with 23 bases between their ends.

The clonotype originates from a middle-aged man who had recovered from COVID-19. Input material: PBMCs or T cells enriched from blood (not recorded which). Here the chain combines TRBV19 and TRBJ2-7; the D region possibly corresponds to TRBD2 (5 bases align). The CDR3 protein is CASSSRLADSARYEQYF. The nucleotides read TGTGCCAGTAGTAGCCGCCTCGCGGACTCGGCGCGTTACGAGCAGTACTTC.